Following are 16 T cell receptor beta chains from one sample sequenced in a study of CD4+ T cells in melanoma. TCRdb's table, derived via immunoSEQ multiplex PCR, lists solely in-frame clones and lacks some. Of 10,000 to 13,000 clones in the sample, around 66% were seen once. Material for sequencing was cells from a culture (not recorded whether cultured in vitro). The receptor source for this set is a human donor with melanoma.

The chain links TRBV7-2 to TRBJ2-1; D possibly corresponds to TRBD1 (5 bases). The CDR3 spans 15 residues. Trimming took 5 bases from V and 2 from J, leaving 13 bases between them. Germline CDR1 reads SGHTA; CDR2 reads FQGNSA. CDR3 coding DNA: TGTGCCAGCAGCCTAGACAGTCTGCCCTACAATGAGCAGTTCTTC. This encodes CASSLDSLPYNEQFF.

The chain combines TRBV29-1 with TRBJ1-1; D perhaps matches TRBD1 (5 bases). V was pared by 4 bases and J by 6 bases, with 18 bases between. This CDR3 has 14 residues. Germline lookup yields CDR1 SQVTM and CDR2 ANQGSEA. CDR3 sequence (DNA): TGCAGCGTTGCTCCGGACAATAATCTCCCTGAAGCTTTCTTT. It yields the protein CSVAPDNNLPEAFF.

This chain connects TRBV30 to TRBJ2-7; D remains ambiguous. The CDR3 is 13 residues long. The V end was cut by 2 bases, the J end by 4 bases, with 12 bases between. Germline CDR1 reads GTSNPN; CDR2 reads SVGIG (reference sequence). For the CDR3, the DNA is TGTGCCTGGAGTCCTCAGGACGGATACGAGCAGTACTTC. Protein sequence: CAWSPQDGYEQYF.

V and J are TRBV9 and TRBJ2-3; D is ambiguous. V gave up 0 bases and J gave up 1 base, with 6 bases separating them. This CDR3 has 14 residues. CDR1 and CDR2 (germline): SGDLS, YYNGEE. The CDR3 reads CASSVGVGTDTQYF. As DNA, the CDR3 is TGTGCCAGCAGCGTAGGGGTAGGCACAGATACGCAGTATTTT.

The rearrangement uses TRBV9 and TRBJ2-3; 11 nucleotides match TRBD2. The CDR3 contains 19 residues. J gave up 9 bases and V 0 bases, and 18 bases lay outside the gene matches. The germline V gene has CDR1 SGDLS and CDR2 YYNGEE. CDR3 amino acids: CASSVALAGGDPRRETQYF. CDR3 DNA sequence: TGTGCCAGCAGCGTAGCGCTAGCGGGGGGAGACCCTAGACGAGAAACGCAGTATTTT.

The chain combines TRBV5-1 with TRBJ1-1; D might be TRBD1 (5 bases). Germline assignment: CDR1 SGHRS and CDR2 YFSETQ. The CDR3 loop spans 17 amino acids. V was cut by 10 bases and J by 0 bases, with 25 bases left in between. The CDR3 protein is CAPNRGGWEKMNTEAFF. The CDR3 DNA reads TGCGCCCCGAATCGGGGGGGTTGGGAAAAAATGAACACTGAAGCTTTCTTT. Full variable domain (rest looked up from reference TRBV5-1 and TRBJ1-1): KAGVTQTPRYLIKTRGQQVTLSCSPISGHRSVSWYQQTPGQGLQFLFEYFSETQRNKGNFPGRFSGRQFSNSRSEMNVSTLELGDSALYLCAPNRGGWEKMNTEAFFGQGTRLTVV.

CDR3 sequence (DNA): TGCGCCAGCAGCTTGACCCCAGTGAACACTGAAGCTTTCTTT. Residues: CASSLTPVNTEAFF. The rearrangement uses TRBV5-1 and TRBJ1-1; the D is unclear. The CDR3 sequence is 14 residues long. CDR1 is SGHRS and CDR2 is YFSETQ in the germline V gene. V was pared by 1 base and J by 0 bases, with 7 bases between.

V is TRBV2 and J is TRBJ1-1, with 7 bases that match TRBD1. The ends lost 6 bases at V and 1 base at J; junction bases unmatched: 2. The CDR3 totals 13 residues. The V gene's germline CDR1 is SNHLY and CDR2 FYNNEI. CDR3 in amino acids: CASSRGWNTEAFF. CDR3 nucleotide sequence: TGTGCCAGCAGCAGGGGGTGGAACACTGAAGCTTTCTTT.

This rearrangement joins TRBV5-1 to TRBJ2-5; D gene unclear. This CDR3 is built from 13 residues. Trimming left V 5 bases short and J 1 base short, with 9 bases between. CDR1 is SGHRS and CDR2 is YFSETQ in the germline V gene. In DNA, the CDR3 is TGCGCCAGCAGACTTGTCCCCCAAGAGACCCAGTACTTC. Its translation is CASRLVPQETQYF.

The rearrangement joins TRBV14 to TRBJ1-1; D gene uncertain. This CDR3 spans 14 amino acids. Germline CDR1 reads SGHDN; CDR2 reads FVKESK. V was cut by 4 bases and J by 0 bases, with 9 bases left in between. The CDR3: CASSPPGMNTEAFF. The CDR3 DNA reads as TGTGCCAGCAGCCCTCCGGGGATGAACACTGAAGCTTTCTTT.

The CDR3 DNA follows: TGTGCCAGCAGCCGAAACCGCCAGGGAAGCACAGATACGCAGTATTTT. This sequence encodes CASSRNRQGSTDTQYF. The chain is built from TRBV11-2 and TRBJ2-3, with D possibly matching TRBD1 (5 bases). Germline CDR1 and CDR2: SGHAT and FQNNGV. Trimming removed 5 bases from V and 0 bases from J, with 15 bases in between. The CDR3 consists of 16 residues.

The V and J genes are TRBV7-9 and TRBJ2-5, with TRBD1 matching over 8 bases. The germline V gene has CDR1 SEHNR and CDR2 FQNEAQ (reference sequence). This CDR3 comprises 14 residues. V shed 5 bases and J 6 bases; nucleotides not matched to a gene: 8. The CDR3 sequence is CASSPTGAGKTQYF. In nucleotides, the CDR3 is TGTGCCAGCAGCCCGACAGGGGCCGGAAAGACCCAGTACTTC. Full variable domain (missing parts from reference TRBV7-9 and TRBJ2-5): DTGVSQNPRHKITKRGQNVTFRCDPISEHNRLYWYRQTLGQGPEFLTYFQNEAQLEKSRLLSDRFSAERPKGSFSTLEIQRTEQGDSAMYLCASSPTGAGKTQYFGPGTRLLVL.

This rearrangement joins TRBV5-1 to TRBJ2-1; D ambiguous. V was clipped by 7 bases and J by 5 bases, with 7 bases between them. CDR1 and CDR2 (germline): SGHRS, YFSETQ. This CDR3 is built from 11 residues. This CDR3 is CASASDNEQFF. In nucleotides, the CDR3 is TGCGCCAGCGCTTCGGACAATGAGCAGTTCTTC.

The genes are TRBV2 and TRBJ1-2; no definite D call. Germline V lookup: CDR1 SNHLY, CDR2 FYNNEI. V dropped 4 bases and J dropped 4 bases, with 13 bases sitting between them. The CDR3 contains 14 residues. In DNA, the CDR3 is TGTGCCAGCAGTGCGTCGGGGTTAAGCTATGGCTACACCTTC. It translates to CASSASGLSYGYTF.

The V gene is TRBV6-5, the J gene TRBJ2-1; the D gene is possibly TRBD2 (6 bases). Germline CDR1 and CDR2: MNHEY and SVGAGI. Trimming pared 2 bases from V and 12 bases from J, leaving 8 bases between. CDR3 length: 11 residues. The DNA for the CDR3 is TGTGCCAGCAGTTACGGGGGAGGGCAGTTCTTC. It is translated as CASSYGGGQFF.

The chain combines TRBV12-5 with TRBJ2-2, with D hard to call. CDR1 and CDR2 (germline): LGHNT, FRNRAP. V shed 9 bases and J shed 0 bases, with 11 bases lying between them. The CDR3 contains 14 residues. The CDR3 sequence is CASSSYPNTGELFF. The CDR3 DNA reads TGTGCTAGCTCCAGTTATCCGAACACCGGGGAGCTGTTTTTT. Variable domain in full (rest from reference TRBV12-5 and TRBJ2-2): DARVTQTPRHKVTEMGQEVTMRCQPILGHNTVFWYRQTMMQGLELLAYFRNRAPLDDSGMPKDRFSAEMPDATLATLKIQPSEPRDSAVYFCASSSYPNTGELFFGEGSRLTVL.